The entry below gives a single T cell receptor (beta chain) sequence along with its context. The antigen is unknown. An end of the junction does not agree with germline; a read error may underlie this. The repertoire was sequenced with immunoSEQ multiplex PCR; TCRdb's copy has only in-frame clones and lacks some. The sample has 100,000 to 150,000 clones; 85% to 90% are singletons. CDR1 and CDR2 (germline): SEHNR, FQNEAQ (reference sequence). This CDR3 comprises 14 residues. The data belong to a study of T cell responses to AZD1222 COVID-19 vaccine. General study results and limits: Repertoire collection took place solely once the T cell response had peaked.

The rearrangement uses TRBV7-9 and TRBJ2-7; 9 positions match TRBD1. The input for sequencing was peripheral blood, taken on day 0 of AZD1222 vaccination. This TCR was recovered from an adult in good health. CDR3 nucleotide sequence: TGTGCCAGCAGCTTAGCGACGCTCGACAGGGGGAGAGACTTC. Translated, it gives CASSLATLDRGRDF.